The next 31 T cell receptor beta chains were all read from a single sample in a study of blood T cell repertoires in COVID-19. The protocol was immunoSEQ multiplex PCR, while the TCRdb copy is restricted to in-frame clones and leaves out a portion. The repertoire holds around 73,000 clones, around 77% seen once, with around 2% in the top ten. The sample consisted of peripheral blood. The origin of the receptors is a man in his 70s with COVID-19, enrolled during active disease.

V and J are TRBV7-2 and TRBJ2-1; 7 positions match TRBD2. Losses at the gene ends were 5 bases for V and 10 bases for J; bases not matched to a gene: 14. The V gene's germline CDR1 is SGHTA and CDR2 FQGNSA. This CDR3 is 15 amino acids long. The CDR3 DNA is TGTGCCAGCAGCAAAAGGGCGGCGGGAGACGGCGAGCAGTTCTTC. Amino acid sequence: CASSKRAAGDGEQFF.

This sequence joins TRBV6-1 and TRBJ1-2; 8 nucleotides match TRBD1. This CDR3 is built from 16 residues. Looked up from germline, CDR1 is MNHNS and CDR2 is SASEGT. V gave up 3 bases and J gave up 5 bases; unmatched junction bases: 11. CDR3 region: CASSEDRAWDRYGYTF. CDR3 DNA sequence: TGTGCCAGCAGTGAGGACAGGGCGTGGGATAGGTATGGCTACACCTTC.

For this clone: Within the sample, other DNA sequences also encode this same CDR3. The chain employs TRBV7-2 and TRBJ1-1, with no clear D. The CDR3 totals 14 residues. Trimming left V 2 bases short and J 1 base short, with 8 bases between. Germline CDR1 and CDR2: SGHTA and FQGNSA. DNA of the CDR3: TGTGCCAGCAGCTTATACGGGAGGAACACTGAAGCTTTCTTT. It specifies CASSLYGRNTEAFF.

The chain is built from TRBV9 and TRBJ2-1; D may be TRBD2 (6 bases). The CDR3 has 16 amino acids. Germline V CDR1 and CDR2: SGDLS, YYNGEE. The V end was cut by 3 bases, the J end by 0 bases, with 13 bases between. The CDR3 coding sequence is TGTGCCAGCAGCGCCTCCGGGGACTTCTCCTACAATGAGCAGTTCTTC. It yields the protein CASSASGDFSYNEQFF.

The V gene is TRBV2, the J gene TRBJ1-5; TRBD1 is a possible D gene (6 bases). The CDR3 runs to 14 residues. The germline V gene has CDR1 SNHLY and CDR2 FYNNEI. Trimming took 5 bases from V and 4 from J, leaving 12 bases between them. The CDR3 spells CASSFGTPNQPQHF. CDR3 coding DNA: TGTGCCAGCAGTTTCGGGACACCTAATCAGCCCCAGCATTTT.

The rearrangement joins TRBV28 to TRBJ1-5; D is unclear. Trimming pared 1 base from V and 5 bases from J, leaving 3 bases between. This CDR3 spans 12 amino acids. CDR1 and CDR2 (germline): MDHEN, SYDVKM. The CDR3 DNA sequence: TGTGCCAGCAGTTTATCGGATCAGCCCCAGCATTTT. It translates to CASSLSDQPQHF.

J is TRBJ2-2 and V is TRBV19, with 8 bases matching TRBD1. The length of the CDR3 is 15 residues. The V segment lost 5 bases and the J segment 7 bases; nucleotides outside the gene matches: 9. Germline CDR1 reads LNHDA; CDR2 reads SQIVND (reference sequence). CDR3 in DNA: TGTGCCAGTAGTCCCGGGACAGGTCTTATCGGGGAGCTGTTTTTT. Its protein is CASSPGTGLIGELFF.

V gene TRBV4-3 combines with J gene TRBJ2-2; 9 nucleotides align to TRBD1. V was pared by 4 bases and J by 5 bases, with 11 bases of the junction left unmatched. The CDR3 has 17 amino acids. Looked up from germline, CDR1 is LGHNA and CDR2 is YSLEER. The chain's CDR3 is CASSRFPGQGITGELFF. DNA for the CDR3: TGCGCCAGCAGCCGTTTCCCGGGACAGGGAATAACCGGGGAGCTGTTTTTT.

The chain combines TRBV5-4 with TRBJ2-7, with TRBD1 identical over 7 bases. The CDR3 is made up of 16 amino acids. Germline CDR1 is SGHNT and CDR2 is YYREEE (reference sequence). Unmatched junction bases numbered 12, after V lost 4 bases and J lost 2 bases. CDR3 in amino acids: CASSRPTGTATYEQYF. The CDR3 DNA is TGTGCCAGCAGCCGGCCAACCGGGACAGCTACCTACGAGCAGTACTTC.

This clone was counted only a few times. The chain has TRBV6-1 and TRBJ1-4, with D perhaps TRBD1 (6 bases). CDR3 length equals 15 residues. CDR1 is MNHNS, CDR2 SASEGT, per germline. V was cut by 0 bases and J by 10 bases, with 15 bases left in between. CDR3 coding DNA: TGTGCCAGCAGTGAAGCGTGGGGGCGGATCGGAAAACTGTTTTTT. It translates to CASSEAWGRIGKLFF.

The rearrangement uses TRBV5-1 and TRBJ2-1; TRBD2 is a possible D gene (5 bases). Germline V CDR1 and CDR2: SGHRS, YFSETQ. Trimming removed 5 bases at V and 12 bases at J, with 18 bases between. The CDR3 consists of 13 residues. This CDR3 reads CASRLVTAKGQFF. In nucleotides, the CDR3 is TGCGCCAGCAGACTAGTCACTGCAAAGGGGCAGTTCTTC.

Only one count was recorded for this clone. This chain connects TRBV5-5 to TRBJ1-6, with D hard to call. Germline CDR1 reads SGHKS; CDR2 reads YYEKEE (reference sequence). V lost 2 bases to trimming and J lost 10 bases, with 13 bases between them. The CDR3 spans 14 residues. In nucleotides, the CDR3 is TGTGCCAGCAGCTTAAGGAGGGAAAAATCACCCCTCCACTTT. Amino acid sequence: CASSLRREKSPLHF. The variable domain in full, completed from reference TRBV5-5 and TRBJ1-6, reads DAGVTQSPTHLIKTRGQQVTLRCSPISGHKSVSWYQQVLGQGPQFIFQYYEKEERGRGNFPDRFSARQFPNYSSELNVNALLLGDSALYLCASSLRREKSPLHFGNGTRLTVT.

The J gene is TRBJ2-7, the V gene TRBV5-4; D is possibly TRBD2 (5 bases). The CDR3 length is 13 residues. Deletions cut 4 bases from V and 3 bases from J, with 11 bases between. In germline, CDR1 is SGHNT, CDR2 YYREEE (reference sequence). DNA of the CDR3: TGTGCCAGCAGCCCGGGGTCGATCTACGAGCAGTACTTC. Its translation is CASSPGSIYEQYF.

The rearrangement uses TRBV29-1 and TRBJ2-7; 9 bases fit TRBD1. This CDR3 region has 13 residues. V lost 8 bases and J lost 6; bases outside the gene matches: 11. Germline CDR1 reads SQVTM; CDR2 reads ANQGSEA. In DNA, the CDR3 is TGCAGCACGTCCGGGACAGGGTCTCGCGAGCAGTACTTC. Translated: CSTSGTGSREQYF.

This clone was counted a few times. The chain combines TRBV7-9 with TRBJ2-2; possible D gene TRBD2, 6 bases. V gave up 11 bases and J gave up 7 bases, with 17 bases separating them. The CDR3 totals 13 residues. CDR1 is SEHNR, CDR2 FQNEAQ, per germline (reference sequence). The CDR3 reads CAPRSGAVGELFF. The CDR3 nucleotides read TGTGCCCCCCGGTCGGGAGCCGTCGGGGAGCTGTTTTTT.

V gene TRBV6-5 combines with J gene TRBJ1-6; perhaps TRBD1 as D (5 bases). V dropped 10 bases and J dropped 7 bases, with 20 bases sitting between them. CDR3 length: 15 residues. From germline, CDR1 is MNHEY and CDR2 SVGAGI. The CDR3 is CATWSGGGWNSPLHF. The CDR3 nucleotides are TGTGCCACCTGGTCCGGGGGGGGTTGGAATTCACCCCTCCACTTT.

The V and J genes are TRBV28 and TRBJ2-7; D gene ambiguous. The CDR3 consists of 11 residues. V dropped 8 bases and J dropped 5 bases, with 10 bases sitting between them. The germline V gene has CDR1 MDHEN and CDR2 SYDVKM. CDR3 loop: CASGGPNEQYF. The CDR3 bases are TGTGCCAGCGGCGGCCCGAACGAGCAGTACTTC.

This sequence joins TRBV7-2 and TRBJ1-5; D gene unclear. Trimming pared 5 bases from V and 4 bases from J, leaving 9 bases between. Germline assignment: CDR1 SGHTA and CDR2 FQGNSA. The CDR3 is 13 amino acids. The CDR3 nucleotides are TGTGCCAGCAGCAAGGGAGGGAATCAGCCCCAGCATTTT. Protein: CASSKGGNQPQHF.

The rearrangement joins TRBV5-1 to TRBJ2-1; 7 bases match TRBD2. V lost 4 bases and J lost 8; bases outside the gene matches: 12. CDR3 length: 15 amino acids. Germline CDR1 reads SGHRS; CDR2 reads YFSETQ. The CDR3 coding sequence is TGCGCCAGCAGCCTCAGGACTAGTTTGGGCGATGAGCAGTTCTTC. Translation gives CASSLRTSLGDEQFF.

The chain joins TRBV7-9 to TRBJ1-1, with a tentative D call TRBD1 (5 bases). The V end was cut by 5 bases, the J end by 0 bases, with 7 bases between. Germline V CDR1 and CDR2: SEHNR, FQNEAQ (reference sequence). CDR3 length: 13 amino acids. The CDR3 reads CASSRGVNTEAFF. DNA for the CDR3: TGTGCCAGCAGCCGGGGGGTGAACACTGAAGCTTTCTTT.

The chain couples TRBV14 to TRBJ2-6; D remains unclear. V lost 7 bases to trimming and J lost 0 bases, with 13 bases between them. This CDR3 is built from 16 residues. Germline values: CDR1 SGHDN, CDR2 FVKESK. The CDR3 sequence is CASKSFHYSGANVLTF. The CDR3 DNA sequence: TGTGCCAGCAAATCATTTCACTACTCTGGGGCCAACGTCCTGACTTTC. Combining the CDR3 with reference TRBV14 and TRBJ2-6 gives the whole variable domain EAGVTQFPSHSVIEKGQTVTLRCDPISGHDNLYWYRRVMGKEIKFLLHFVKESKQDESGMPNNRFLAERTGGTYSTLKVQPAELEDSGVYFCASKSFHYSGANVLTFGAGSRLTVL.

V usage is TRBV27 and J usage is TRBJ2-7; the match to TRBD1 covers 8 bases. J was trimmed by 2 bases and V by 6 bases; bases with no gene match: 30. Germline CDR1 is MNHEY and CDR2 is SMNVEV (reference sequence). The CDR3 extends over 22 amino acids. This chain's CDR3 is CASRRRWDRLDQLQGATYEQYF. As DNA, the CDR3 is TGTGCCAGCAGAAGAAGATGGGACAGGTTAGACCAGCTCCAAGGGGCCACCTACGAGCAGTACTTC.

The chain couples TRBV20-1 to TRBJ2-1; perhaps TRBD1 as D (5 bases). V was clipped by 5 bases and J by 7 bases, with 9 bases between them. This CDR3 spans 11 amino acids. Per the germline V gene, CDR1 is DFQATT and CDR2 is SNEGSKA (reference sequence). CDR3 DNA: TGCAGTGCTGAGGACACTAATGAGCAGTTCTTC. Its protein product is CSAEDTNEQFF.

CDR3 in DNA: TGTGCCAGCAGCTTGGACGGGGGGGGTAATGAAAAACTGTTTTTT. The encoded protein is CASSLDGGGNEKLFF. The gene calls are TRBV7-9 and TRBJ1-4; tentatively, D is TRBD1 (5 bases). CDR3 length equals 15 residues. Trimming removed 3 bases from V and 4 bases from J, with 12 bases in between. In germline, CDR1 is SEHNR, CDR2 FQNEAQ (reference sequence).

The chain employs TRBV7-3 and TRBJ2-2, with 7 bases lining up with TRBD1. The CDR3 is 14 residues long. Looked up from germline, CDR1 is SGHTA and CDR2 is FQGTGA. The ends lost 5 bases at V and 6 bases at J; junction bases unmatched: 6. The CDR3 region has the DNA TGTGCCAGCAGCACCGGGACAGTCGCCGGGGAGCTGTTTTTT. This gives the protein CASSTGTVAGELFF. Combining the CDR3 with reference TRBV7-3 and TRBJ2-2 gives the whole variable domain GAGVSQTPSNKVTEKGKYVELRCDPISGHTALYWYRQSLGQGPEFLIYFQGTGAADDSGLPNDRFFAVRPEGSVSTLKIQRTERGDSAVYLCASSTGTVAGELFFGEGSRLTVL.

This chain links TRBV11-2 with TRBJ2-5; D not resolved. Trimming shortened V by 1 base and J by 5 bases, and 8 bases separated the two germline ends. Germline CDR1 and CDR2: SGHAT and FQNNGV. CDR3 length: 13 residues. CDR3 DNA: TGTGCCAGCAGCTTAGCGGTTTTGGAGACCCAGTACTTC. As protein: CASSLAVLETQYF.

The CDR3, as DNA: TGTGCCAGCAGCCAGGGTAATCTACAGGGACACGTACTCTACGAGCAGTACTTC. Protein sequence: CASSQGNLQGHVLYEQYF. This chain uses TRBV4-2 with TRBJ2-7, with D possibly matching TRBD1 (6 bases). Germline loops: CDR1 LGHNA, CDR2 YNFKEQ. V lost 3 bases, J lost 3 bases, and 24 bases lay in between. This CDR3 region has 18 residues.

V and J are TRBV19 and TRBJ1-1; 9 nucleotides agree with TRBD1. This CDR3 comprises 17 residues. V dropped 0 bases and J dropped 4; count of bases not matched to a gene: 9. The V gene's germline CDR1 is LNHDA and CDR2 SQIVND (reference sequence). The CDR3 spells CASSIDLGQGGGTEAFF. In DNA form, the CDR3 reads TGTGCCAGTAGTATAGATCTGGGACAGGGCGGAGGCACTGAAGCTTTCTTT.

CDR3 sequence: CASSLHSGTSGEAEQFF. The DNA for the CDR3 is TGTGCCAGCAGCTTACACTCGGGGACTAGCGGGGAAGCTGAGCAGTTCTTC. The V and J genes are TRBV7-6 and TRBJ2-1; 13 nucleotides agree with TRBD2. Germline-derived CDR1 and CDR2 are SGHVS and FNYEAQ. The V segment lost 2 bases and the J segment 9 bases; nucleotides outside the gene matches: 10. CDR3 length: 17 amino acids. Supplemented by reference TRBV7-6 and TRBJ2-1, the full variable domain reads GAGVSQSPRYKVTKRGQDVALRCDPISGHVSLYWYRQALGQGPEFLTYFNYEAQQDKSGLPNDRFSAERPEGSISTLTIQRTEQRDSAMYRCASSLHSGTSGEAEQFFGPGTRLTVL.

The chain carries TRBV10-3 and TRBJ2-1; 8 positions match TRBD2. This CDR3 has 13 residues. Trimming removed 6 bases from V and 7 bases from J; junction bases left unmatched: 5. Germline V CDR1 and CDR2: ENHRY, SYGVKD. The CDR3 here is CAISGTSWNEQFF. In DNA form, the CDR3 reads TGTGCCATCAGCGGGACTAGTTGGAATGAGCAGTTCTTC.

This clone turned up a few times. V gene TRBV7-2 combines with J gene TRBJ2-2, with 10 bases fitting TRBD2. This CDR3 has 16 amino acids. Trimming took 6 bases from V and 6 from J; bases not matched to a gene: 10. Germline-derived CDR1 and CDR2 are SGHTA and FQGNSA. CDR3 nucleotide sequence: TGTGCCAGCAGGCCACCGGGTCTAGCGGGAGCCGGGGAGCTGTTTTTT. Its protein product is CASRPPGLAGAGELFF.